The 14 T cell receptor beta chains reported below all come from one sample, sequenced in a study of follicular helper T cells after annual influenza vaccination. Documented time point: 2015-2016 season, pre-vaccination. Clones were read by immunoSEQ multiplex PCR, and TCRdb kept only the in-frame ones, dropping some. The data hold 8,500 to 10,000 clones, with around 90% observed a single time. The sequences come from CXCR5+ CD38- circulating T follicular helper cells from blood, collected on the day of influenza vaccination. Subset in this sample: circulating Tfh, non-naive CD4+CXCR5+PD-1+ (ICOS+CD38+ or ICOS-CD38-). The source is an adult who received the influenza vaccine.

The rearrangement uses TRBV18 and TRBJ2-7; TRBD1 aligns across 8 bases. In germline, CDR1 is KGHSH, CDR2 LQKENI. CDR3 size: 16 residues. The ends lost 3 bases at V and 1 base at J; junction bases unmatched: 8. The CDR3 DNA follows: TGTGCCAGCTCACCTTCCCGGGACAGGAGTTCCTACGAGCAGTACTTC. Residues: CASSPSRDRSSYEQYF.

The rearrangement uses TRBV6-6 and TRBJ2-7, with 9 positions matching TRBD1. Germline trimming cut 8 bases from V and 7 bases from J; bases unmatched to any gene: 12. The V gene's germline CDR1 is MNHNY and CDR2 SVGAGI (reference sequence). CDR3 length: 14 amino acids. CDR3 bases: TGTGCCAGCGTTGCCGGTGGACAGGGGAGTGAGCAGTACTTC. It codes for CASVAGGQGSEQYF.

The chain is built from TRBV14 and TRBJ1-4; 8 bases line up with TRBD1. CDR1 and CDR2 from the germline V gene are SGHDN and FVKESK. The CDR3 extends over 16 amino acids. Trimming cost V 4 bases and J 7 bases; bases outside gene matches: 11. The CDR3 coding sequence is TGTGCCAGCAGCCCCTTGACAGGGGTGAATGGTGAAAAACTGTTTTTT. This sequence encodes CASSPLTGVNGEKLFF.

The rearrangement uses TRBV5-4 and TRBJ2-7, with D unclear. Germline V lookup: CDR1 SGHNT, CDR2 YYREEE (reference sequence). The V gene lost 0 bases and the J gene lost 7 bases, with 11 bases spanning the gap. The CDR3 loop spans 13 amino acids. The CDR3 is CASSLAPGFEQYF. The CDR3 nucleotides are TGTGCCAGCAGCTTGGCCCCAGGTTTTGAGCAGTACTTC.

This sequence joins TRBV6-4 and TRBJ2-5; D unresolved. In germline, CDR1 is MRHNA, CDR2 SNTAGT. This CDR3 is 11 amino acids long. V was cut by 6 bases and J by 3 bases, with 5 bases left in between. CDR3 residues: CASRRKETQYF. CDR3 sequence (DNA): TGTGCCAGCAGACGGAAAGAGACCCAGTACTTC.

The chain recombines TRBV2 with TRBJ2-3, with 10 positions matching TRBD2. The CDR3 runs to 14 residues. Germline CDR1 SNHLY, CDR2 FYNNEI. With 8 bases clipped from V and 5 bases from J, the junction kept 7 bases outside the gene matches. The CDR3 here is CASRLAGGGDTQYF. CDR3 coding DNA: TGTGCCAGCCGATTAGCGGGGGGAGGAGATACGCAGTATTTT.

The V and J genes are TRBV15 and TRBJ2-1; D perhaps matches TRBD2 (5 bases). This CDR3 is built from 14 residues. Trimming cost V 1 base and J 14 bases, with 18 bases left between them. Germline assignment: CDR1 LNHNV and CDR2 YYDKDF (reference sequence). The CDR3 coding sequence is TGTGCCACCAGCAGAGGGCTCCCGACGGGGTGGAAGTTCTTC. Protein product: CATSRGLPTGWKFF.

The rearrangement joins TRBV6-1 to TRBJ1-5, with D unclear. Between the trimmed V and J ends, which lost 8 bases and 5 bases, there was a span of 4 bases. Germline loops: CDR1 MNHNS, CDR2 SASEGT. The CDR3 covers 10 residues. CDR3 coding DNA: TGTGCCAGCGGGTATCAGCCCCAGCATTTT. Amino acids: CASGYQPQHF.

This sequence joins TRBV7-9 and TRBJ2-7; D not resolved. The V and J ends lost 5 bases and 3 bases respectively, with 8 bases between them. This CDR3 region has 12 residues. CDR1 is SEHNR, CDR2 FQNEAQ, per germline (reference sequence). CDR3 in DNA: TGTGCCAGCAGCCTAAGGGACTACGAGCAGTACTTC. It is translated as CASSLRDYEQYF.

This clone appeared once. This chain links TRBV25-1 with TRBJ1-1; a possible D gene is TRBD1 (6 bases). This CDR3 has 16 amino acids. V lost 4 bases and J lost 2, with 17 bases in between. The V gene's germline CDR1 is MGHDK and CDR2 SYGVNS. The CDR3 is CASSGHVRGANTEAFF. The CDR3 nucleotides are TGTGCCAGCAGTGGACACGTCCGGGGGGCTAACACTGAAGCTTTCTTT.

V and J are TRBV29-1 and TRBJ1-2, with 10 nucleotides matching TRBD1. The CDR3 spans 17 residues. The germline V gene has CDR1 SQVTM and CDR2 ANQGSEA. V lost 6 bases to trimming and J lost 8 bases; unmatched junction nucleotides: 21. CDR3 protein: CSVMGGGTGASSPGYTF. In DNA, the CDR3 is TGCAGCGTAATGGGTGGAGGGACAGGGGCCTCCTCTCCGGGCTACACCTTC.

The V and J genes are TRBV18 and TRBJ1-3, with D uncertain. Per the germline V gene, CDR1 is KGHSH and CDR2 is LQKENI. The V end lost 0 bases, the J end lost 0 bases, and 6 bases lay between the germline ends. This CDR3 contains 15 residues. The CDR3 DNA follows: TGTGCCAGCTCACCACCTTCCCTCTCTGGAAACACCATATATTTT. It translates to CASSPPSLSGNTIYF.

This chain joins TRBV5-1 and TRBJ2-6; D unclear. This CDR3 comprises 14 residues. Per the germline V gene, CDR1 is SGHRS and CDR2 is YFSETQ. Between the trimmed V and J ends, which lost 0 bases and 4 bases, there was a span of 5 bases. CDR3 in amino acids: CASSLGSGANVLTF. The CDR3 region has the DNA TGCGCCAGCAGCTTGGGTTCGGGGGCCAACGTCCTGACTTTC.

DNA for the CDR3: TGTGCCAGCTCAATACAGGGGGGAACAGAAGCTTTCTTT. This translates into CASSIQGGTEAFF. The chain uses TRBV18 and TRBJ1-1; 8 nucleotides line up with TRBD1. CDR3 length equals 13 residues. Germline CDR1 and CDR2: KGHSH and LQKENI. Unmatched junction bases numbered 7, after V lost 5 bases and J lost 8 bases.